Below are 25 T cell receptor beta chains sequenced from a single sample in a study of tumor and adjacent non-tumor tissue in lung cancer. A modified ARM-PCR protocol with three rounds of nested PCR amplified TCRbeta. TCRdb re-called the multiplex PCR reads through MiXCR, storing one row per CDR3 protein. The sample includes roughly 220,000 distinct CDR3 sequences, roughly 70% of them seen just once. No cell sorting was done before RNA was extracted from the tissue. The specimen was lung tumor tissue. Receptors were obtained from a man aged 55-75 years with non-small cell lung cancer.

A word on this clonotype: A junction end diverges from the germline sequence, so it may reflect a read error. V usage is TRBV11-2 and J usage is TRBJ2-6; TRBD1 agrees at 10 bases. Germline-derived CDR1 and CDR2 are SGHAT and FQNNGV. The CDR3 has 14 residues. This CDR3 is CASRPGTGAYVLTF. The DNA for the CDR3 is TGTGCCAGCAGACCCGGGACAGGGGCCTACGTCCTGACTTTC.

J is TRBJ1-1 and V is TRBV29-1; D not certain. Germline CDR1 is SQVTM and CDR2 is ANQGSEA. The CDR3 has 12 amino acids. Trimming cost V 1 base and J 14 bases, with 17 bases left between them. CDR3 bases: TGCAGCGTTGAAGGTGGATCCGCTGGAACCTTCTTT. It specifies CSVEGGSAGTFF.

This clonotype was picked up many times. This chain connects TRBV4-2 to TRBJ1-2, with D perhaps matching TRBD1 (5 bases). The V and J ends lost 4 bases and 6 bases respectively, with 12 bases between them. The CDR3 loop spans 13 amino acids. Germline CDR1 reads LGHNA; CDR2 reads YNFKEQ. Written as DNA, the CDR3 is TGTGCCAGCAGCCCGAGGGGCGATGATGGCTACACCTTC. It codes for CASSPRGDDGYTF.

Concerning this clonotype itself: A much larger clone lies one base from this, so it may be a read error. The V gene is TRBV6-1, the J gene TRBJ2-3; TRBD2 agrees at 7 bases. Germline values: CDR1 MNHNS, CDR2 SASEGT. The CDR3 covers 16 residues. V dropped 2 bases and J dropped 2; count of bases not matched to a gene: 7. CDR3 coding DNA: TGTGCCAGCAGTGAACTAGCGGCATCGTACACAGATACGCAGTATTTT. This encodes CASSELAASYTDTQYF.

This clonotype was seen more than once but under ten times. Sequence at one end of the junction differs from germline and may be a read error. CDR3 DNA: TGTGCCAGCAGCCAAGCCGGGAACACTGAAGCTTTCTTC. Its protein product is CASSQAGNTEAFF. This rearrangement joins TRBV14 to TRBJ1-1, with no clear D. Germline V gene data show CDR1 as SGHDN and CDR2 as FVKESK. CDR3 length: 13 residues.

The chain is built from TRBV24-1 and TRBJ2-3, with 8 bases that match TRBD2. Germline lookup yields CDR1 KGHDR and CDR2 SFDVKD. Trimming took 1 base from V and 3 from J; bases not matched to a gene: 5. This CDR3 contains 16 residues. This chain's CDR3 is CATSDFIAGRTDTQYF. The CDR3, as DNA: TGTGCCACCAGTGATTTTATAGCGGGGAGAACAGATACGCAGTATTTT.

A word on this clonotype: A much bigger clone sits one base away, suggesting this may be a read error. V usage is TRBV20-1 and J usage is TRBJ1-1; possibly TRBD1 for D (6 bases). The V gene's germline CDR1 is DFQATT and CDR2 SNEGSKA (reference sequence). CDR3 length equals 13 residues. The CDR3 DNA follows: TGCAGTACTAGAGATGGGGGCGACACTGAAGCTTTCTTT. Translating it yields CSTRDGGDTEAFF.

On this clonotype itself: Being one base from a much bigger clone, this may be a read error. The chain has TRBV5-6 and TRBJ2-3; no firm D call. Germline V CDR1 and CDR2: SGHDT, YYEEEE. CDR3 size: 13 residues. CDR3 loop: CTSSLHRTDTQYF. In nucleotides, the CDR3 is TGTACCAGCAGCCTACATAGGACAGATACGCAGTATTTT. Variable domain in full (rest from reference TRBV5-6 and TRBJ2-3): DAGVTQSPTHLIKTRGQQVTLRCSPKSGHDTVSWYQQALGQGPQFIFQYYEEEERQRGNFPDRFSGHQFPNYSSELNVNALLLGDSALYLCTSSLHRTDTQYFGPGTRLTVL.

A remark on this clonotype: It may be a read error: a sequence one base away is much more abundant. V is TRBV12-3 or TRBV12-4 and J is TRBJ2-1; 7 nucleotides line up with TRBD1. V trimming: 3 bases; J trimming: 11 bases; junction bases outside the gene matches: 10. The CDR3 totals 14 residues. This CDR3 is CASSLNRGANKQFF. CDR3 nucleotide sequence: TGTGCCAGCAGTTTGAACAGGGGAGCGAATAAGCAGTTCTTC.

This clonotype was detected many times. The CDR3 DNA reads TGTGCCAGCAGTTTACGGGCGGGAGCGGCCTACAATGAGCAGTTCTTC. It specifies CASSLRAGAAYNEQFF. The chain is built from TRBV12-3 or TRBV12-4 and TRBJ2-1; 7 positions agree with TRBD2. The CDR3 runs 16 residues. Germline trimming cut 2 bases from V and 2 bases from J; bases unmatched to any gene: 6.

The sample holds a few counts of this clonotype. The chain couples TRBV5-4 to TRBJ1-2; D is unclear. Between the trimmed V and J ends, which lost 1 base and 8 bases, there was a span of 12 bases. From germline, CDR1 is SGHNT and CDR2 YYREEE (reference sequence). The CDR3 length is 13 residues. CDR3 region: CASSLWGLEGYTF. CDR3 nucleotide sequence: TGTGCCAGCAGCTTGTGGGGATTGGAGGGCTACACCTTC.

This clonotype was counted only a few times. This rearrangement joins TRBV7-9 to TRBJ2-5; D remains unclear. This CDR3 is 12 amino acids long. Trimming pared 2 bases from V and 0 bases from J, leaving 1 base between. Germline V gene sequence: CDR1 SEHNR, CDR2 FQNEAQ (reference sequence). CDR3 sequence: CASSLNQETQYF. For the CDR3, the DNA is TGTGCCAGCAGCTTAAACCAAGAGACCCAGTACTTC.

Note on this clonotype: One end of the junction fails to match germline, which may point to a read error. The genes are TRBV5-6 and TRBJ2-3; 10 nucleotides agree with TRBD2. This CDR3 is built from 16 residues. Germline V gene data show CDR1 as SGHDT and CDR2 as YYEEEE. This CDR3 is CVSSARLAGFTDTQYF. In DNA, the CDR3 is TGTGTCAGCAGCGCCCGACTAGCGGGCTTTACAGATACGCAGTATTTT. The full variable domain, with the rest looked up from reference TRBV5-6 and TRBJ2-3, is DAGVTQSPTHLIKTRGQQVTLRCSPKSGHDTVSWYQQALGQGPQFIFQYYEEEERQRGNFPDRFSGHQFPNYSSELNVNALLLGDSALYLCVSSARLAGFTDTQYFGPGTRLTVL.

In regard to this clonotype: A clone one base away is much larger, so this may be a read error. The rearrangement uses TRBV20-1 and TRBJ2-5; tentatively, D is TRBD1 or TRBD2 (5 bases each). CDR3 length: 13 amino acids. Germline loops: CDR1 DFQATT, CDR2 SNEGSKA (reference sequence). The CDR3, as DNA: TGCACTGCTAGAGATTTGGGACCTGGGACCCAGTACTTC. Translation gives CTARDLGPGTQYF.

A remark on this clonotype: Here the CDR3 omits its conserved ending phenylalanine or tryptophan, so a read error is the likely source. The V call is TRBV20-1, the J call TRBJ1-2; D remains unclear. Germline assignment: CDR1 DFQATT and CDR2 SNEGSKA (reference sequence). The V end lost 3 bases, the J end lost 8 bases, and 16 bases lay between the germline ends. The CDR3 has 13 residues. DNA for the CDR3: TGCAGTGCTAGTTCTCCGGGAATCCAAGGCTACACCTCT. Translated: CSASSPGIQGYTS.

The count of this clonotype is one. CDR3 DNA sequence: TGTGCCAGCAACTTTCGGCAGGGGATCACAGATACGCAGTATTTT. It translates to CASNFRQGITDTQYF. The chain combines TRBV11-3 with TRBJ2-3, with D perhaps matching TRBD1 (6 bases). Trimming took 7 bases from V and 2 from J, leaving 16 bases between them. There are 15 residues in the CDR3. Per germline, CDR1 SGHNT and CDR2 YENEEA. Full variable domain (outside the CDR3, taken from reference TRBV11-3 and TRBJ2-3): EAGVVQSPRYKIIEKKQPVAFWCNPISGHNTLYWYLQNLGQGPELLIRYENEEAVDDSQLPKDRFSAERLKGVDSTLKIQPAELGDSAVYLCASNFRQGITDTQYFGPGTRLTVL.

This clonotype was seen a single time. A read error may explain this, as a much larger clone is one base away. V usage is TRBV6-1 and J usage is TRBJ1-1; 10 bases agree with TRBD1. Losses at the gene ends were 7 bases for V and 5 bases for J; bases not matched to a gene: 7. CDR3 length: 14 residues. Germline lookup yields CDR1 MNHNS and CDR2 SASEGT. The CDR3 protein is CASNGTGVGTEAFF. The DNA for the CDR3 is TGTGCCAGCAATGGGACAGGGGTTGGGACTGAAGCTTTCTTT.

In this sample, this clonotype turned up a few times. The genes are TRBV20-1 and TRBJ2-2, with 12 bases fitting TRBD2. CDR3 length: 21 residues. V lost 0 bases, J lost 1 base, and 15 bases stayed unmatched. The germline CDR1 and CDR2 sequences are DFQATT and SNEGSKA (reference sequence). CDR3 sequence reads: CSARDQLKMTSGSLNTGELFF. CDR3 sequence (DNA): TGCAGTGCTAGAGATCAGTTAAAGATGACTAGCGGGAGCTTGAACACCGGGGAGCTGTTTTTT.

This clonotype was seen a few times. This chain joins TRBV29-1 and TRBJ1-1; perhaps TRBD1 as D (6 bases). The V gene's germline CDR1 is SQVTM and CDR2 ANQGSEA. This CDR3 is built from 13 residues. The germline V and J ends were trimmed by 0 bases and 5 bases, with 10 bases remaining between them. For the CDR3, the DNA is TGCAGCGTTGAAGACCACCAGGGGACTGAAGCTTTCTTT. It is translated as CSVEDHQGTEAFF.

This clonotype appeared a single time. At one end, the junction sequence differs from germline, possibly due to a read error. The rearrangement joins TRBV29-1 to TRBJ2-7; D might be TRBD1 (5 bases). The germline V gene encodes CDR1 SQVTM and CDR2 ANQGSEA. This CDR3 has 16 residues. CDR3 sequence: CSVQTRIGDEKDEQCF. The CDR3 coding sequence is TGCAGCGTTCAAACCCGGATAGGGGATGAAAAAGACGAGCAGTGCTTC.

To note about this clonotype: In this CDR3 the conserved last residue, phenylalanine or tryptophan, is missing, so a read error is likely. This chain links TRBV20-1 with TRBJ2-7, with TRBD2 identical over 8 bases. CDR3 length: 15 amino acids. The germline CDR1 and CDR2 sequences are DFQATT and SNEGSKA (reference sequence). V lost 4 bases, J lost 0 bases, and 8 bases stayed unmatched. CDR3: CSATSGWAGSYEQYI. The CDR3 nucleotides read TGCAGTGCTACTAGCGGGTGGGCGGGCTCCTACGAGCAGTACATC.

For this clonotype: At one of its ends the junction is not consistent with the germline gene, which may arise from a read error. V is TRBV29-1 and J is TRBJ2-7, with TRBD2 as a possible D gene (6 bases). This CDR3 is 15 amino acids long. From germline, CDR1 is SQVTM and CDR2 ANQGSEA. Here the CDR3 reads CSVISRRWGGGEQYF. The CDR3 coding sequence is TGCAGCGTGATATCCCGTCGATGGGGAGGCGGCGAGCAATACTTC.

This clonotype was counted ten times or more. The rearrangement joins TRBV4-3 to TRBJ1-2; D gene uncertain. CDR3 length equals 13 residues. CDR1 is LGHNA and CDR2 is YSLEER in the germline V gene. V was pared by 0 bases and J by 5 bases, with 7 bases between. The CDR3 sequence is CASSQDLTYGYTF. The DNA for the CDR3 is TGCGCCAGCAGCCAAGATCTGACATATGGCTACACCTTC.

This clonotype was seen a few times. With a much larger clone just one base away, this may be a read error. This chain connects TRBV6-5 to TRBJ1-6; D unclear. From germline, CDR1 is MNHEY and CDR2 SVGAGI. CDR3 size: 14 residues. CDR3 loop: CASRPAGSHSPLLF. The CDR3 region has the DNA TGTGCCAGCAGACCTGCCGGTTCGCATTCACCCCTCCTCTTT.

Concerning this clonotype itself: This clone may be a read error of a much larger clone one base away. The chain carries TRBV20-1 and TRBJ2-3; TRBD2 is a possible D gene (6 bases). The CDR3 runs to 15 residues. Trimming removed 5 bases from V and 2 bases from J, with 17 bases in between. Germline V gene sequence: CDR1 DFQATT, CDR2 SNEGSKA (reference sequence). CDR3 residues: CSARNGGATTDTQYF. The DNA of the CDR3 is TGCAGTGCTCGCAACGGGGGAGCGACCACAGATACGCAGTATTTT.